This TCR beta chain was sequenced in a study of beta chain features in type 1 diabetes. About the research overall: Similarity in age, gender and cell yields was seen between patients and healthy donors.

This clone was found a few times. The target antigen is unknown. The investigators reverse transcribed all of the isolated RNA, so they sequenced expressed TCRB transcripts. Profiled with immunoSEQ multiplex PCR; TCRdb holds only in-frame clones, not every one. The sample yields about 650,000 clones, 12% seen once. The CDR3 covers 13 residues. Trimming cost V 9 bases and J 6 bases; bases outside gene matches: 7. Looked up from germline, CDR1 is SNHLY and CDR2 is FYNNEI. Study-level findings and limits: In all four CD4+ subsets, TCRB CDR3 length was significantly, moderately reduced in type 1 diabetes.

There was one heparinised blood draw per donor, averaging about 116 mL. The V gene is TRBV2, the J gene TRBJ1-5; 8 bases fit TRBD1. The source material was naive CD4+ T cells from blood. The source of this sequence is a man aged 30-40 years with type 1 diabetes. The CDR3 DNA reads as TGTGCCAGTCGCACAGGGGGAGCTCAGCCCCAGCATTTT. Translated, it gives CASRTGGAQPQHF.